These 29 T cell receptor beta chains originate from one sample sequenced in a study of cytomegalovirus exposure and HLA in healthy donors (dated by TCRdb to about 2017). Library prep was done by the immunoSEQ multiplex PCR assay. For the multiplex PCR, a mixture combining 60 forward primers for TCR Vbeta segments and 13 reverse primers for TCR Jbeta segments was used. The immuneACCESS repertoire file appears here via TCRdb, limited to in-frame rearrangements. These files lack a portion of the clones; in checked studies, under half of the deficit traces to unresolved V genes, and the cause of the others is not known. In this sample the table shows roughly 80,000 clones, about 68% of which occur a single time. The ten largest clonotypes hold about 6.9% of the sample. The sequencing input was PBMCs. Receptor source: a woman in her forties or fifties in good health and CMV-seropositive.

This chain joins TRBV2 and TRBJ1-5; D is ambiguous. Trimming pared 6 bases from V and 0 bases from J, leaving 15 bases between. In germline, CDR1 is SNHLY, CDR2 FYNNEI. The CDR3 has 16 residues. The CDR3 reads CASSLPGFYSNQPQHF. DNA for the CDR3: TGTGCCAGCAGCCTCCCCGGGTTCTATAGCAATCAGCCCCAGCATTTT.

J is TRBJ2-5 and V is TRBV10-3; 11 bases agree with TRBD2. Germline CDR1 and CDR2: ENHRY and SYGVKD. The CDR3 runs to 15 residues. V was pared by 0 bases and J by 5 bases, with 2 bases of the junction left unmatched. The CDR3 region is CAISESLAGEETQYF. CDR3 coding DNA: TGTGCCATCAGTGAGTCACTAGCGGGGGAGGAGACCCAGTACTTC.

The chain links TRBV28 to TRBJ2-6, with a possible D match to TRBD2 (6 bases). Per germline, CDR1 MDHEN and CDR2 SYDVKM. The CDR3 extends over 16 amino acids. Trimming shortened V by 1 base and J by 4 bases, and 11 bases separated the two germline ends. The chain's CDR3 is CASSLLTEGGANVLTF. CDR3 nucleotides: TGTGCCAGCAGTTTATTAACGGAGGGGGGGGCCAACGTCCTGACTTTC.

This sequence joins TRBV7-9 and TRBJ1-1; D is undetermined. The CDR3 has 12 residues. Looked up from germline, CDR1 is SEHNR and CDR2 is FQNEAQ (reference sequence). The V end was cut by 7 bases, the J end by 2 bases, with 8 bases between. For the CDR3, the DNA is TGTGCCAGCAACACAGTCAACACTGAAGCTTTCTTT. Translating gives CASNTVNTEAFF.

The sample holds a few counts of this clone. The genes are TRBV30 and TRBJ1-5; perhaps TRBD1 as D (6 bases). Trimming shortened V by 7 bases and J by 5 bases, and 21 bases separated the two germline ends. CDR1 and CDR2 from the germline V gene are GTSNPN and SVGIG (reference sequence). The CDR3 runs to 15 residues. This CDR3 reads CASKSGTIGDQPQHF. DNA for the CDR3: TGTGCCTCAAAATCCGGGACAATAGGCGATCAGCCCCAGCATTTT.

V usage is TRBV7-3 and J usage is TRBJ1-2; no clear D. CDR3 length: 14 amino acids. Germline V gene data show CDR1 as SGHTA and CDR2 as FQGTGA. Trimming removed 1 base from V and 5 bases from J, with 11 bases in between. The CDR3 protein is CASSLREDGYGYTF. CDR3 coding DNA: TGTGCCAGCAGCTTAAGGGAGGATGGGTATGGCTACACCTTC.

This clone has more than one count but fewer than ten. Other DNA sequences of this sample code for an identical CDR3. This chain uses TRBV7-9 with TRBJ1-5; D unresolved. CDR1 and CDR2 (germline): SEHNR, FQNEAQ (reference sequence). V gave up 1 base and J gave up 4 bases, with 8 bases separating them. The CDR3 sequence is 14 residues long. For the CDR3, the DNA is TGTGCCAGCAGCTTAGGTGGGGAGAATCAGCCCCAGCATTTT. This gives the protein CASSLGGENQPQHF.

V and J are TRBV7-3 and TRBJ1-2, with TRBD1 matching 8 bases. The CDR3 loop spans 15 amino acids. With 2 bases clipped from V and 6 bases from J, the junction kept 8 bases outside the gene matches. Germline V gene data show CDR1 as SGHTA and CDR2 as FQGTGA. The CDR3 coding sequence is TGTGCCAGCAGCTTAGAGCCGGGACAGGTCGATGGCTACACCTTC. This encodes CASSLEPGQVDGYTF.

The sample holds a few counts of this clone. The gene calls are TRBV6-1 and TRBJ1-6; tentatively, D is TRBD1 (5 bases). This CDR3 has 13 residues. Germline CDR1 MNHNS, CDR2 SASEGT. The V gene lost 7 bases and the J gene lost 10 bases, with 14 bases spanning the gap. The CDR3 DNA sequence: TGTGCCAGCACGGCGCAGGGAAGATCACCCCTCCACTTT. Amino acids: CASTAQGRSPLHF.

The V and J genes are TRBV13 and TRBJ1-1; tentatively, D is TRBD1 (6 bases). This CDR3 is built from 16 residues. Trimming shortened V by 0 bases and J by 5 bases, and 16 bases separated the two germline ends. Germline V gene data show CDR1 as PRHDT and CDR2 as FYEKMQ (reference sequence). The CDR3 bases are TGTGCCAGCAGCTTAGGCAGATTTAGAGGGGGTACTGAAGCTTTCTTT. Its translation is CASSLGRFRGGTEAFF.

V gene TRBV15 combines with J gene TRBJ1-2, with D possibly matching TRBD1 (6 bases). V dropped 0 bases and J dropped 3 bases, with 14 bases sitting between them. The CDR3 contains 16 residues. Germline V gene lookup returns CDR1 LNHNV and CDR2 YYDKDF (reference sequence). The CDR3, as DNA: TGTGCCACCAGCAGAGATAGTAACAGGGCAGACTATGGCTACACCTTC. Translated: CATSRDSNRADYGYTF.

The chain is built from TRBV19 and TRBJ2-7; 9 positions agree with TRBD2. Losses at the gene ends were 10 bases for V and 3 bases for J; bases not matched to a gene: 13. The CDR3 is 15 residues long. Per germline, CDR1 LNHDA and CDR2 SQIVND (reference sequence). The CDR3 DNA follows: TGTGCCACAGGCCCAGGACTAGCGAGATACTACGAGCAGTACTTC. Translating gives CATGPGLARYYEQYF. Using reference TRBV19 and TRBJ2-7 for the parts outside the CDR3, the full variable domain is DGGITQSPKYLFRKEGQNVTLSCEQNLNHDAMYWYRQDPGQGLRLIYYSQIVNDFQKGDIAEGYSVSREKKESFPLTVTSAQKNPTAFYLCATGPGLARYYEQYFGPGTRLTVT.

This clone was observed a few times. The CDR3 here is CASSRNRVLKETQYF. CDR3 nucleotide sequence: TGTGCCAGCAGCCGTAACAGGGTTTTGAAGGAGACCCAGTACTTC. The chain couples TRBV13 to TRBJ2-5; D is perhaps TRBD1 (6 bases). V was pared by 5 bases and J by 5 bases, with 18 bases between. CDR3 length equals 15 residues. From germline, CDR1 is PRHDT and CDR2 FYEKMQ (reference sequence).

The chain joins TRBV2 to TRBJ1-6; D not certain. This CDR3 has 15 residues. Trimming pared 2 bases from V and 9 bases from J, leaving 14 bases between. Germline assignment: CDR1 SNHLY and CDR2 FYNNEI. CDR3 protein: CASSETAPGSSPLHF. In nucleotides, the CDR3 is TGTGCCAGCAGTGAAACCGCTCCAGGATCTTCACCCCTCCACTTT.

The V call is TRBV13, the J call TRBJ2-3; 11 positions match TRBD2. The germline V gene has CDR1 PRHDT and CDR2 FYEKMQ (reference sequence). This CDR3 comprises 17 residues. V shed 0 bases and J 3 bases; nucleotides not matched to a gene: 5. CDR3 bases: TGTGCCAGCAGCTTAGGCCTAGCGGGGGGCGGTACAGATACGCAGTATTTT. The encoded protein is CASSLGLAGGGTDTQYF.

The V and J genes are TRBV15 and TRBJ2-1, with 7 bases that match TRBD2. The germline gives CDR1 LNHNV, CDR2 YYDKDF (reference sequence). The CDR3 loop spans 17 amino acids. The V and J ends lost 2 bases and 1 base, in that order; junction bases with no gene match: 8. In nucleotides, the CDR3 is TGTGCCACCAGCAGATGGGGGGGGGAGCCATCCTACAATGAGCAGTTCTTC. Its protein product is CATSRWGGEPSYNEQFF. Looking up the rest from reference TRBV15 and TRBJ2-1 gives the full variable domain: DAMVIQNPRYQVTQFGKPVTLSCSQTLNHNVMYWYQQKSSQAPKLLFHYYDKDFNNEADTPDNFQSRRPNTSFCFLDIRSPGLGDTAMYLCATSRWGGEPSYNEQFFGPGTRLTVL.

The CDR3 loop is CASSLSDEQFF. The CDR3 DNA is TGTGCCAGCAGTCTCTCAGATGAGCAGTTCTTC. The chain uses TRBV28 and TRBJ2-1, with D uncertain. Trimming took 5 bases from V and 8 from J, leaving 7 bases between them. Germline-derived CDR1 and CDR2 are MDHEN and SYDVKM. The CDR3 has 11 amino acids.

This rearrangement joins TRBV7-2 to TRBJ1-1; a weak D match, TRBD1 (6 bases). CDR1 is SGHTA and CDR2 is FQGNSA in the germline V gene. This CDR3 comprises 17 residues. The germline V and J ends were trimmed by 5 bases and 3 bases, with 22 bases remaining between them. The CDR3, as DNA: TGTGCCAGCAGCCCTAGATTTGACGGGGGGCTGGACACTGAAGCTTTCTTT. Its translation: CASSPRFDGGLDTEAFF.

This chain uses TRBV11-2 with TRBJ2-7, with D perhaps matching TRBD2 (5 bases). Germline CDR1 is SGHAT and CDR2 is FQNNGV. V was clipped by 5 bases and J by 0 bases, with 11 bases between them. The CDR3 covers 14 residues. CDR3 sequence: CASSLERSSYEQYF. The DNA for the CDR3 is TGTGCCAGCAGCCTGGAGCGGAGCTCCTACGAGCAGTACTTC.

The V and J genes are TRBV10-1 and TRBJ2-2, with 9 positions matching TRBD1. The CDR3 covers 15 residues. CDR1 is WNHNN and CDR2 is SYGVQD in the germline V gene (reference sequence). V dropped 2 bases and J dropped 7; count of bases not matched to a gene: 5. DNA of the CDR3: TGCGCCAGCAGTGAGGGACAGGGGATGCACGGGGAGCTGTTTTTT. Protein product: CASSEGQGMHGELFF.

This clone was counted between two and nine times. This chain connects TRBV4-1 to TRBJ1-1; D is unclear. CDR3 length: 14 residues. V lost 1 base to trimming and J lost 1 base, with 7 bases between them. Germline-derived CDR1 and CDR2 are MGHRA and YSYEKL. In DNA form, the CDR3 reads TGCGCCAGCAGCCAAGGAGGAGGGAACACTGAAGCTTTCTTT. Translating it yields CASSQGGGNTEAFF.

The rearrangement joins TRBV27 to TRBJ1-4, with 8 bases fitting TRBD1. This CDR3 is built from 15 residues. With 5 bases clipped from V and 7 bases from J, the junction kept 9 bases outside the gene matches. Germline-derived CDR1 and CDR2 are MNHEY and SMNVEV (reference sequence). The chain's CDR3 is CASSPRQGMAEKLFF. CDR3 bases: TGTGCCAGCAGTCCGCGACAGGGGATGGCTGAAAAACTGTTTTTT. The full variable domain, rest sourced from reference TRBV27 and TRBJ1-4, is EAQVTQNPRYLITVTGKKLTVTCSQNMNHEYMSWYRQDPGLGLRQIYYSMNVEVTDKGDVPEGYKVSRKEKRNFPLILESPSPNQTSLYFCASSPRQGMAEKLFFGSGTQLSVL.

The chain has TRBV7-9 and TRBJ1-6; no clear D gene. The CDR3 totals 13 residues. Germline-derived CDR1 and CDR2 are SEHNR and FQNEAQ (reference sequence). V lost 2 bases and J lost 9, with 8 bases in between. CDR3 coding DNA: TGTGCCAGCAGCTTATCAAACGGTTCACCCCTCCACTTT. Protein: CASSLSNGSPLHF.

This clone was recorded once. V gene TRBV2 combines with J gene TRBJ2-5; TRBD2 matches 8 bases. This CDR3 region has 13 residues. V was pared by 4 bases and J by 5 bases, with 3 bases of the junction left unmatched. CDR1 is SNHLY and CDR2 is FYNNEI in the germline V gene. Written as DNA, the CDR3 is TGTGCCAGCAGTGCGGGGGGGGAGGAGACCCAGTACTTC. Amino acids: CASSAGGEETQYF.

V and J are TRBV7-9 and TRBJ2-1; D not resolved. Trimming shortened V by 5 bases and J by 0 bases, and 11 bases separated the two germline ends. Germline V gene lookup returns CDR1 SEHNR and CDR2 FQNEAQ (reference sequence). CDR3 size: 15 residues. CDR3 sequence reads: CASSPHSSSYNEQFF. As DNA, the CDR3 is TGTGCCAGCAGCCCACATAGCAGCTCCTACAATGAGCAGTTCTTC.

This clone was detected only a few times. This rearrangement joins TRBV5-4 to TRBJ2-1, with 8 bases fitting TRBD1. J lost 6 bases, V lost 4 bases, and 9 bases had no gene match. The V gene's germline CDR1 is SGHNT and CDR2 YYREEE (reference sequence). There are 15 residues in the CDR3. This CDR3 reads CASSPQGAQFNEQFF. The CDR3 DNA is TGTGCCAGCAGCCCGCAGGGGGCGCAATTCAATGAGCAGTTCTTC.

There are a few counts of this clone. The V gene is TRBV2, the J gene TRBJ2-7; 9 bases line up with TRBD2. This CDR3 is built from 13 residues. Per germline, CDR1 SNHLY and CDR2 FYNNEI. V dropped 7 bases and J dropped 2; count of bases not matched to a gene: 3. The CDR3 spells CASNPSGAYEQYV. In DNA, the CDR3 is TGTGCCAGCAACCCTAGCGGGGCCTACGAGCAGTACGTC.

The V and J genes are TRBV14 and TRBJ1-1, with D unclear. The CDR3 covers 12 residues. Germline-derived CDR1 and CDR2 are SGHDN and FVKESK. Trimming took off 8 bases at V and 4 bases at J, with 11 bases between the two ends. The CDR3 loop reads CASASWATEAFF. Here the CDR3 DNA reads TGTGCCAGCGCTTCGTGGGCCACTGAAGCTTTCTTT.

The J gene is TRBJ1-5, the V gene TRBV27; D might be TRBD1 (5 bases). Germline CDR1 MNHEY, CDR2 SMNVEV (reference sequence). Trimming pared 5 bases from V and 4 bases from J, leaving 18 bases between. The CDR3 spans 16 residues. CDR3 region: CASSNRALGDNQPQHF. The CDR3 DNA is TGTGCCAGCAGTAACCGGGCCCTAGGGGATAATCAGCCCCAGCATTTT.